Listed below are T cell receptor beta chains from one sample, sequenced in a study of cytomegalovirus exposure and HLA in healthy donors. TCRdb's copy holds only in-frame clones and misses some; the assay was immunoSEQ multiplex PCR. Of fewer than 200,000 clones in the sample, around 64% are singletons; the top ten hold approximately 2.5%. The sample was PBMCs. These TCRs come from a woman aged 25 to 39 in good health and CMV-seronegative. Each CDR3 is given with its conserved first and last residue. Where a row states a size, it is once, few, many or the class of an expanded clone; other rows omit it.

V gene,J gene,clone size,CDR3 protein
TRBV25-1,TRBJ2-7,few,CASSEVAALEQYF
TRBV4-3,TRBJ1-3,NA,CASSQVSGSAIYF
TRBV6-5,TRBJ2-2,NA,CASSFQTNTGELLF
TRBV7-2,TRBJ1-5,NA,CASSPGGGGNQPQHF
TRBV5-1,TRBJ2-7,NA,CASSLQGALLDEQYF
TRBV19,TRBJ1-5,NA,CASSRPPEEQPQHF
TRBV29-1,TRBJ2-4,few,CSVPGDVKNIQYF
TRBV19,TRBJ1-1,NA,CASSIRTENTEAFF
TRBV11-3,TRBJ2-3,once,CASSPTRGADTQYF
TRBV9,TRBJ1-1,NA,CASSVLVNTEAFF
TRBV5-8,TRBJ2-7,few,CASSLRTIFYEQYF
TRBV4-1,TRBJ2-7,NA,CASSQFQDNSYEQYF
TRBV2,TRBJ1-2,NA,CASSERQGYYGYTF
TRBV7-2,TRBJ2-2,NA,CASSRGYTSNTGELFF
TRBV6-4,TRBJ1-2,NA,CASSPGQDFGYTF
TRBV5-4,TRBJ1-1,once,CASSSKGGTANTEAFF
TRBV28,TRBJ2-7,NA,CASRPPFQGYEQYF
TRBV7-9,TRBJ2-7,NA,CASSFWTPGHEQYF
TRBV5-4,TRBJ1-2,NA,CASSPQGISNYGHTF
TRBV7-2,TRBJ1-1,NA,CASSLRLPTGAFF
TRBV7-2,TRBJ1-5,once,CASSLRQGPSNQPQHF
TRBV2,TRBJ2-5,once,CASSIYGSETQYF
TRBV28,TRBJ2-7,NA,CASSSPAVGGYEQYF
TRBV29-1,TRBJ1-1,NA,CSAITGVATEAFF
TRBV5-4,TRBJ1-6,NA,CASSLVDGTDSPLHF
TRBV5-1,TRBJ2-4,NA,CASSLVGQAIAKNIQYF
TRBV4-1,TRBJ2-1,NA,CASSFSGTSGLSYNEQFF
TRBV5-4,TRBJ2-5,NA,CASSLEGAGETQYF
TRBV19,TRBJ1-5,NA,CASSITGGNQPQHF
TRBV5-1,TRBJ2-7,NA,CASSLSGGNHYEQYF
TRBV4-1,TRBJ2-7,NA,CASSPLSAAREQYF
TRBV6-5,TRBJ1-5,once,CASSPTVENQPQHF
TRBV4-3,TRBJ2-1,once,CASSQYPGRGGPYNEQFF
TRBV9,TRBJ2-7,NA,CASSEADREFDEQYF
TRBV2,TRBJ2-3,NA,CASRGGTSGPKDTQYF
TRBV7-9,TRBJ2-3,few,CASSGPGLAGVTDTQYF
TRBV28,TRBJ2-5,NA,CASRFGLALQETQYF
TRBV6-4,TRBJ1-2,NA,CASSDGQGAPSYTF
TRBV2,TRBJ2-7,NA,CASSGGLAGSRPYEQYF
TRBV7-2,TRBJ2-3,few,CASSLGGLGSTDTQYF
TRBV30,TRBJ2-7,NA,CACGRDRYEQYF
TRBV7-2,TRBJ1-3,NA,CASSLVGGPGGSSGNTIYF
TRBV19,TRBJ2-1,NA,CASRRMAGAGEQFF
TRBV6-6,TRBJ2-2,NA,CASSHPGAGELFF
TRBV2,TRBJ2-5,NA,CASRQGTQETQYF
TRBV28,TRBJ2-7,NA,CASTQSGSYEQYF
TRBV6-5,TRBJ1-5,NA,CASRRDSNQPQHF
TRBV9,TRBJ2-2,NA,CASSPLGGSGELFF
TRBV7-9,TRBJ2-5,NA,CSSSPPRGQAQETQYF
TRBV5-1,TRBJ2-1,NA,CASSLTPSYNEQFF
TRBV28,TRBJ2-7,NA,CASSSPFLAGPGEQYF
TRBV15,TRBJ1-2,NA,CATSKGGLGSGGYTF
TRBV2,TRBJ2-1,NA,CASSSQGENHEQFF
TRBV5-1,TRBJ2-1,NA,CASSLARRALNNEQFF
TRBV7-6,TRBJ2-2,NA,CASRSEAGASNTGELFF